Given below is one TCR beta chain in context. Its antigen is still unknown. This sample was included in a study of T cell responses to AZD1222 COVID-19 vaccine. The table came from immunoSEQ multiplex PCR; TCRdb's copy has only in-frame clones and leaves some out. This repertoire shows some 70,000 clones, about four fifths found once; its top ten account for more than 13%. With V trimmed by 1 base and J by 4 bases, 3 bases remained unmatched. Germline values: CDR1 LGHNA, CDR2 YSLEER. CDR3 length: 14 residues. Whole-study findings and limits: AZD1222 recipients seropositive at baseline numbered only six or seven. Donors, mostly white British, included more females; clonal diversity was possibly underestimated. A rise in Spike-specific TCR breadth and depth followed two AZD1222 doses.

The TCR originated in an adult who received the AZD1222 COVID-19 vaccine. The sample in question was peripheral blood, obtained 28 days after the second AZD1222 dose. V usage is TRBV4-3 and J usage is TRBJ1-1; TRBD1 aligns across 7 bases. This CDR3 is CASSQVAGGTEAFF. DNA for the CDR3: TGCGCCAGCAGCCAAGTTGCAGGGGGCACTGAAGCTTTCTTT.